The rows below give T cell receptor beta chains drawn from one sample of a study of cytomegalovirus exposure and HLA in healthy donors. Measured with immunoSEQ multiplex PCR; TCRdb has only the in-frame clones, and not every one. Of approximately 97,000 clones listed, around 81% are singletons. The sequencing input was PBMCs. These receptor sequences come from a woman in her seventies in good health and CMV-seropositive. CDR3s include the opening cysteine and the closing phenylalanine or tryptophan. A D gene is named only where the DNA matches it firmly. Expanded clones get a size class; other rows say once, few or many, or leave the size out.

abundance	d_gene	v_gene	j_gene	CDR3nt	CDR3aa
NA	TRBD1	TRBV7-2	TRBJ2-2	TGTGCCAGCAGCGCCCGGACAGGGGCCAACACCGGGGAGCTGTTTTTT	CASSARTGANTGELFF
NA	TRBD2	TRBV27	TRBJ2-7	TGTGCCACCCTCGCGGCTAGCGGCACCTACGAGCAGTACTTC	CATLAASGTYEQYF
NA	NA	TRBV9	TRBJ2-7	TGTGCCAGCAGCGTTCAGGACACCACCCACGAGCAGTACTTC	CASSVQDTTHEQYF
NA	TRBD2	TRBV19	TRBJ2-7	TGTGCCAGTAGTATAAAAGTGATCGGCGCGGGAGGTTTTTACGAGCAGTACTTC	CASSIKVIGAGGFYEQYF
NA	TRBD2	TRBV6-1	TRBJ2-2	TGTGCCAGCAGTGTTTCGGGACTAGCGAAGAACACCGGGGAGCTGTTTTTT	CASSVSGLAKNTGELFF
NA	NA	TRBV7-2	TRBJ1-1	TGTGCCAGCAGCTTAGCGGGACTCTTAGGCACTGAAGCTTTCTTT	CASSLAGLLGTEAFF
NA	NA	TRBV2	TRBJ1-4	TGTGCCAGCAGTGTAGCGGGGCTTAATGAAAAACTGTTTTTT	CASSVAGLNEKLFF
NA	NA	TRBV6-1	TRBJ1-2	TGTGCCAGCAAAATATCGGGGAGTAACTATGGCTACACCTTC	CASKISGSNYGYTF
few	NA	TRBV19	TRBJ1-3	TGTGCCAGTAGTAGAGGGGGCTCTGGAAACACCATATATTTT	CASSRGGSGNTIYF
once	TRBD2	TRBV7-8	TRBJ2-2	TGTGCCAGCAGCGGTGTCAGCGGGAGGAGAACCGGGGAGCTGTTTTTT	CASSGVSGRRTGELFF
NA	TRBD2	TRBV12-5	TRBJ2-5	TGTGCTAGTGCCCGGGGGGCTAGCGGGAAGGCGGAGACCCAGTACTTC	CASARGASGKAETQYF
NA	TRBD2	TRBV6-6	TRBJ2-1	TGTGCCAGCAGTTACTCTAGCGGGAGAACGTTTGAGCAGTTCTTC	CASSYSSGRTFEQFF
NA	TRBD1	TRBV5-6	TRBJ2-3	TGTGCCAGCAGCGTTCGGACAGGGAGCACAGATACGCAGTATTTT	CASSVRTGSTDTQYF
once	NA	TRBV6-5	TRBJ1-1	TGTGCCAGTTCTCGACCCCAGGTTCTGAACACTGAAGCTTTCTTT	CASSRPQVLNTEAFF
few	NA	TRBV7-2	TRBJ2-7	TGTGCCAGCAGCCCCGGACAGCCAATCTCCTACGAGCAGTACTTC	CASSPGQPISYEQYF
NA	NA	TRBV7-9	TRBJ2-3	TGTTCCAGCAGCCATAGCGGAGTGAGCACAGATACGCAGTATTTT	CSSSHSGVSTDTQYF
once	NA	TRBV28	TRBJ1-2	TGTGCCAGTTCGGACAGCTATGGCTACACCTTC	CASSDSYGYTF
NA	NA	TRBV14	TRBJ1-1	TGTGCCAGCAGCCAGACATATCACTCATCAGCTTTCTTT	CASSQTYHSSAFF
few	NA	TRBV18	TRBJ1-1	TGTGCCAGCTCATCAAACATAAACACTGAAGCTTTCTTT	CASSSNINTEAFF
once	NA	TRBV14	TRBJ2-1	TGTGCCAGCAGCCCTCGACTAACCGGAAATGAGCAGTTCTTC	CASSPRLTGNEQFF
NA	TRBD2	TRBV6-6	TRBJ2-1	TGTGCCAGCAGCTCGACTAGCGGGATCGATGAGCAGTTCTTC	CASSSTSGIDEQFF
NA	NA	TRBV7-3	TRBJ2-3	TGTGCCAGCAGCTTAAGTCGGGATGATACGCAGTATTTT	CASSLSRDDTQYF
NA	NA	TRBV7-2	TRBJ2-2	TGTGCCAGCAGCTTATTCAGGGGGAACACCGGGGAGCTGTTTTTT	CASSLFRGNTGELFF
NA	NA	TRBV5-4	TRBJ2-1	TGTGCCAGCAGCGTAGACTCTACTAGGAGCAATGAGCAGTTCTTC	CASSVDSTRSNEQFF
NA	TRBD1	TRBV27	TRBJ1-1	TGTGCCAGCAGCCTACAGGGGGGTAACACTGAAGCTTTCTTT	CASSLQGGNTEAFF
few	TRBD2	TRBV5-1	TRBJ2-1	TGCGCCAGCAGCGGGATCACCGGGACTAGCACCGGGGGTGAGCAGTTCTTC	CASSGITGTSTGGEQFF
NA	NA	TRBV30	TRBJ2-5	TGTGCCTGGAGTGCGGGAGAGACCCAGTACTTC	CAWSAGETQYF
NA	NA	TRBV19	TRBJ1-2	TGTGCCAGTAGGGCGGGTTCCCGGACCCCTAACTATGGCTACACCTTC	CASRAGSRTPNYGYTF
NA	NA	TRBV29-1	TRBJ2-7	TGCAGCGTTGAAGACGTAAGGGGCGAGGAGCAGTACTTC	CSVEDVRGEEQYF
NA	NA	TRBV7-2	TRBJ1-3	TGTGCCAGCAGCTTCGAGGGTTCCACCATATATTTT	CASSFEGSTIYF
NA	NA	TRBV5-5	TRBJ2-1	TGTGCCAGCAGCTTGGTACTGGGTCCGGGTGAGCAGTTCTTC	CASSLVLGPGEQFF
NA	NA	TRBV15	TRBJ2-1	TGTGCCACCAGCAGAGATTCGGACACAGCGACCTATAATGAGCAGTTCTTC	CATSRDSDTATYNEQFF
NA	NA	TRBV11-2	TRBJ2-1	TGTGCCAGCAGCTTAGGGTACGGCTCCTACAATGAGCAGTTCTTC	CASSLGYGSYNEQFF
NA	TRBD1	TRBV6-5	TRBJ2-7	TGTGCCAGCAGTAAGGGACAGGCAACCTACGAGCAGTACTTC	CASSKGQATYEQYF
NA	TRBD2	TRBV2	TRBJ2-3	TGTGCCAGCAGTCAGAGGGCTAGCGGATCTAGCACAGATACGCAGTATTTT	CASSQRASGSSTDTQYF
few	NA	TRBV6-1	TRBJ1-5	TGTGCCAGCAGTGCTGACAGAGATCAGCCCCAGCATTTT	CASSADRDQPQHF
NA	TRBD2	TRBV7-2	TRBJ2-1	TGTGCCAGCAGCAAGGGACTAGCGGGAGGTGGTAATGAGCAGTTCTTC	CASSKGLAGGGNEQFF
NA	TRBD1	TRBV4-3	TRBJ1-4	TGCGCCAGCAGCCAAGATACCTTTGCAGGGGGCTCGGCTAATGAAAAACTGTTTTTT	CASSQDTFAGGSANEKLFF
few	NA	TRBV4-3	TRBJ2-3	TGCGCCAGCAGCCAAGATTGGGGGGATTCGGATACGCAGTATTTT	CASSQDWGDSDTQYF
NA	NA	TRBV28	TRBJ1-2	TGTGCCAGCAGTTTATTGAACGGTGGCTACACCTTC	CASSLLNGGYTF
NA	TRBD1	TRBV30	TRBJ2-3	TGTGCCTGGAACACAGGGGCTGGGCAGTATTTT	CAWNTGAGQYF
NA	TRBD1	TRBV4-3	TRBJ2-5	TGCGCCAGCAGCCAGGCCGGGACAGGAGGTTACGCCCAGTACTTC	CASSQAGTGGYAQYF
NA	TRBD1	TRBV14	TRBJ1-2	TGTGCCAGCAGCCTTCAAGGACAGGCGGGTGGCTACACCTTC	CASSLQGQAGGYTF
NA	TRBD1	TRBV11-2	TRBJ2-7	TGTGCCAGCAGCTTAAATCGGGACAGACCCTACGAGCAGTACTTC	CASSLNRDRPYEQYF
NA	TRBD2	TRBV5-1	TRBJ2-1	TGCGCCAGCAGCTCCATCCCGGGAGGTTCAAGCTACAATGAGCAGTTCTTC	CASSSIPGGSSYNEQFF
NA	NA	TRBV5-6	TRBJ1-2	TGTGCCAGCAGCTTCAGGGCTGATGGCTACACCTTC	CASSFRADGYTF
NA	NA	TRBV7-8	TRBJ2-2	TGTGCCAGCAGCTACGGGACTCCAAGTAAGGCCACCGGGGAGCTGTTTTTT	CASSYGTPSKATGELFF
few	NA	TRBV5-1	TRBJ1-1	TGCGCCAGCAGATCTGTCCTGAACACTGAAGCTTTCTTT	CASRSVLNTEAFF